Listed below are T cell receptor beta chains from one sample, sequenced in a study of T cells in Graves' hyperthyroidism and ophthalmopathy. TCRdb re-derived calls from the multiplex PCR reads in MiXCR, one entry per CDR3 protein. The sample has fewer than 650,000 distinct CDR3 sequences; 46% are singletons. The sample consisted of peripheral blood or thyroid tissue (not recorded which). The source of these receptors is an adult woman with Graves' disease, either hyperthyroidism or ophthalmopathy (not recorded which). CDR3s include the opening cysteine and the closing phenylalanine or tryptophan. Each record gives: D gene, J gene, V gene, clone size, CDR3 DNA, CDR3 protein. A D gene is named only where the DNA matches it firmly. A row's size may be missing; if present it is once, few, many or a size class.

D: -
J: TRBJ2-7
V: TRBV11-1
size: -
DNA: TGCGCCAGCAGCCAAGCCGGATACGAGCAGTACTTC
CDR3: CASSQAGYEQYF

D: -
J: TRBJ2-6
V: TRBV2
size: few
DNA: TGTGCCAGCAGTGACTTGGGTTTTGGGGCCAACGTCCTGACTTTC
CDR3: CASSDLGFGANVLTF

D: -
J: TRBJ1-4
V: TRBV2
size: many
DNA: TGTGCCAGCAACCTGGACGTGTCAACTAATGAAAAACTGTTTTTT
CDR3: CASNLDVSTNEKLFF

D: -
J: TRBJ1-4
V: TRBV20-1
size: -
DNA: TGCAGTGCTAGTAAGGCGGCAACTAATGAAAAACTGTTTTTT
CDR3: CSASKAATNEKLFF

D: -
J: TRBJ1-5
V: TRBV20-1
size: many
DNA: TGCAGTGCTAGAGATCGGTTAGGGACTAGCAATCAGCCCCAGCATTTT
CDR3: CSARDRLGTSNQPQHF

D: TRBD1
J: TRBJ1-5
V: TRBV12-3/TRBV12-4
size: few
DNA: TGTGCCAGCAGTTTTGCAGGGGGCAATGAGCCCCAGCATTTT
CDR3: CASSFAGGNEPQHF

D: -
J: TRBJ2-6
V: TRBV7-9
size: -
DNA: TGTGCCAGCAGTGTAGGGGAGAACGTCCTGACTTTC
CDR3: CASSVGENVLTF

D: TRBD2
J: TRBJ2-7
V: TRBV7-2
size: many
DNA: TGTGCCAGCAGGCGGACTAGCGGATCCTACGAGCAGTACTTC
CDR3: CASRRTSGSYEQYF

D: -
J: TRBJ1-3
V: TRBV5-6
size: few
DNA: TGTGCCAGCAGCTTGAGGGGGGTTGCGAGTGGAAACACCATATATTTT
CDR3: CASSLRGVASGNTIYF

D: TRBD1
J: TRBJ2-7
V: TRBV12-3/TRBV12-4
size: -
DNA: TGTGCCAGCAGTTCACCCGGGACAGGGGCCGCCTACGAGCAGTACTTC
CDR3: CASSSPGTGAAYEQYF

D: -
J: TRBJ1-5
V: TRBV5-6
size: few
DNA: TGTGCCAGCAGCTTTACCCACGAGCAGCCCCAGCATTTT
CDR3: CASSFTHEQPQHF

D: -
J: TRBJ2-5
V: TRBV29-1
size: -
DNA: TGCAGCCTGGGGGGCAGGGAAGAGACCCAGTACTTC
CDR3: CSLGGREETQYF

D: -
J: TRBJ2-7
V: TRBV20-1
size: -
DNA: TGCAGTGCTGAACAACCGGGACCCGGGGGCGAGCAGTACTTC
CDR3: CSAEQPGPGGEQYF

D: -
J: TRBJ2-5
V: TRBV2
size: -
DNA: TGTGCCAGCGGCTCAGAGACCCAGTACTTC
CDR3: CASGSETQYF

D: TRBD1
J: TRBJ1-1
V: TRBV14
size: many
DNA: TGTGCCAGCAGCCAAGATACAGGGGTTTGGGCCACTGAAGCTTTCTTT
CDR3: CASSQDTGVWATEAFF

D: TRBD2
J: TRBJ2-5
V: TRBV10-3
size: few
DNA: TGTGCCATCAGTGAGTTAGCGGGAGCGGAGACCCAGTACTTC
CDR3: CAISELAGAETQYF

D: TRBD1
J: TRBJ2-1
V: TRBV7-2
size: -
DNA: TGTGCCAGCAGCTCCCGGACAGGGAAGTACTTC
CDR3: CASSSRTGKYF

D: -
J: TRBJ1-1
V: TRBV7-9
size: few
DNA: TGTGCCAGCAGCTCGACACCAGGAGGGACTGAAGCTTTCTTT
CDR3: CASSSTPGGTEAFF

D: -
J: TRBJ1-5
V: TRBV19
size: many
DNA: TGTGCCAGTAGTATAGAACCGATAGCGAGCAATCAGCCCCAGCATTTT
CDR3: CASSIEPIASNQPQHF

D: -
J: TRBJ1-1
V: TRBV4-2
size: -
DNA: TGTGCCAGCAGCCAAGATCCCGCTTCGAAGGGGGAAGCTTTCTTT
CDR3: CASSQDPASKGEAFF

D: TRBD2
J: TRBJ2-5
V: TRBV11-2
size: -
DNA: TGTGCCAGCAGTTCAACTCGGGAGGGTGTGACCCAGTACTTC
CDR3: CASSSTREGVTQYF

D: -
J: TRBJ2-5
V: TRBV25-1
size: -
DNA: TGTGCCAGCACCCCCGGGTCAGATCAGGAGACCCAGTACTTC
CDR3: CASTPGSDQETQYF

D: -
J: TRBJ1-1
V: TRBV20-1
size: -
DNA: TGCAGTGCCAAAGTGGGGCGGAACACTGAAGCTTTCTTT
CDR3: CSAKVGRNTEAFF

D: -
J: TRBJ1-5
V: TRBV7-9
size: -
DNA: TGTGCCAGCAGTTTTGTCGGGGCAGCCAATCAGCCCCAGCATTTT
CDR3: CASSFVGAANQPQHF

D: TRBD1
J: TRBJ2-7
V: TRBV7-9
size: -
DNA: TGTGCCAGCAGCTACTACCGGGACAGGAACTACGAGCAGTACTTC
CDR3: CASSYYRDRNYEQYF

D: TRBD1
J: TRBJ2-5
V: TRBV7-4
size: -
DNA: TGTGCCAGCAGCGAGCTGGACAGGGGAGAGACCCAGTACTTC
CDR3: CASSELDRGETQYF